This T cell receptor (beta chain) was captured in a study of T cells in Graves' hyperthyroidism and ophthalmopathy. The study, taken as a whole, reports: Appearing also in blood were most of the thyroid clonotypes expanded above 0.001.

TCR beta CDR3 region amplification was performed from RNA transcripts. During a first-round RT-PCR of the TCR CDR3, the HTBI primer set was used. TCRdb passed the multiplex PCR reads through MiXCR, listing each CDR3 protein once. The profile shows approximately 610,000 distinct CDR3 sequences, approximately 15% of them singletons. As for this clonotype: Its cognate antigen is unknown. This may be a read error, as it is one base from a much larger clone.

CDR1 and CDR2 (germline): LGHDT, YNNKEL (reference sequence). The CDR3 contains 17 residues. The V segment lost 4 bases and the J segment 6 bases; nucleotides outside the gene matches: 14. Hyperthyroidism in the patients, aged 18 to 65, was newly diagnosed and under 2 months in duration. Together with thyroid ultrasound, orbital computed tomography, serum thyroxine and TRAb, clinical symptoms were used for diagnoses. The origin of this receptor is a woman aged 18-29 years with Graves' hyperthyroidism. V and J are TRBV3-1 and TRBJ2-2, with TRBD2 matching 7 bases. Sequenced material: blood. CDR3 sequence (DNA): TGTGCCAGCAGCCCACGATGGGCGGGAGTAACCGCCGGGGAGCTGTTTTTT. Translated, it gives CASSPRWAGVTAGELFF.